This is a list of T cell receptor beta chains from one sample in a study of T cells in Graves' hyperthyroidism and ophthalmopathy. TCRdb redid the calling of the multiplex PCR reads with MiXCR, one entry per CDR3 protein. The sample lists about 500,000 distinct CDR3 sequences, about 16% occurring once. Sequencing used blood. These receptors came from a woman in her twenties or thirties with Graves' ophthalmopathy. Each CDR3 is given with its conserved first and last residue. D genes are given only for firm matches. Rows give clone size only sometimes, using once, few, many, or a class for an expanded clone.

d_gene: TRBD2; v_gene: TRBV4-3; j_gene: TRBJ2-7; abundance: few; CDR3nt: TGCGCCAGCAGCCAAGATCGTCAAGGACTAGCGTTCAAGGAGCAGTACTTC; CDR3aa: CASSQDRQGLAFKEQYF
d_gene: .; v_gene: TRBV2; j_gene: TRBJ1-1; abundance: many; CDR3nt: TGTGCCAGCAGTAAGCGACATATGGGGGGTTTCTTT; CDR3aa: CASSKRHMGGFF
d_gene: TRBD2; v_gene: TRBV4-3; j_gene: TRBJ2-3; abundance: many; CDR3nt: TGCGCCAGCAGCCAAGATCAGGGAGGGCGTGGGGCAGATACGCAGTATTTT; CDR3aa: CASSQDQGGRGADTQYF
d_gene: TRBD2; v_gene: TRBV7-9; j_gene: TRBJ2-7; abundance: few; CDR3nt: TGTGCCAGCAGGCCAAGCGGGGGTAGGCACGAGCAGTACTTC; CDR3aa: CASRPSGGRHEQYF
d_gene: TRBD2; v_gene: TRBV4-1; j_gene: TRBJ2-1; abundance: .; CDR3nt: TGCGCCAGCAGCCAGCGCGCCGGGACTATTGGTCTCAATGAGCAGTTCTTC; CDR3aa: CASSQRAGTIGLNEQFF
d_gene: TRBD2; v_gene: TRBV12-3/TRBV12-4; j_gene: TRBJ2-1; abundance: many; CDR3nt: TGTGCCAGCAGAGGGACTAGCGGGGCCTACAATGAGCAGTTCTTC; CDR3aa: CASRGTSGAYNEQFF
d_gene: TRBD1; v_gene: TRBV6-1; j_gene: TRBJ1-6; abundance: many; CDR3nt: TGTGCCAGCAGTGAAGAGGGGACAGGATGGTCACCCCTCCACTTT; CDR3aa: CASSEEGTGWSPLHF
d_gene: .; v_gene: TRBV6-5; j_gene: TRBJ2-7; abundance: .; CDR3nt: TGTGCCAGCAGTTACTCGGGTGGAGGGGGCACGTACTTC; CDR3aa: CASSYSGGGGTYF
d_gene: TRBD2; v_gene: TRBV3-1; j_gene: TRBJ2-1; abundance: .; CDR3nt: TGTGCCAGCAGCGTAGGGACTAGCGGGGCCTACAATGAGCAGTTCTTC; CDR3aa: CASSVGTSGAYNEQFF
d_gene: .; v_gene: TRBV20-1; j_gene: TRBJ2-7; abundance: .; CDR3nt: TGCAGTGCCACTCCTCGTCCCTACGAGCAGTACTTC; CDR3aa: CSATPRPYEQYF
d_gene: TRBD2; v_gene: TRBV12-3/TRBV12-4; j_gene: TRBJ2-7; abundance: many; CDR3nt: TGTGCCAGCAGTGCTACTAGCGGGCTAGCGGGAGTTGGGGAGCAGTACTTC; CDR3aa: CASSATSGLAGVGEQYF
d_gene: .; v_gene: TRBV27; j_gene: TRBJ2-3; abundance: .; CDR3nt: TGTGCCAGCAGTTCGTCCTTGGACAGACCAGGGGCAGATACGCAGTATTTT; CDR3aa: CASSSSLDRPGADTQYF
d_gene: TRBD1; v_gene: TRBV10-3; j_gene: TRBJ2-1; abundance: many; CDR3nt: TGTGCCATCAGCACTCCTTCCGGGACAGGGGTACACAATGAGCAGTTCTTC; CDR3aa: CAISTPSGTGVHNEQFF
d_gene: .; v_gene: TRBV5-1; j_gene: TRBJ2-2; abundance: many; CDR3nt: TGCGCCAGCAGCTTGGAGGTAGTAGTAGGGGATGGCACCGGGGAGCTGTTTTTT; CDR3aa: CASSLEVVVGDGTGELFF
d_gene: .; v_gene: TRBV7-8; j_gene: TRBJ2-5; abundance: many; CDR3nt: TGTGCCACCTCTTCGGGAACTTTGGAGACCCAGTACTTC; CDR3aa: CATSSGTLETQYF
d_gene: .; v_gene: TRBV6-2/TRBV6-3; j_gene: TRBJ2-7; abundance: few; CDR3nt: TGTGCCAGCAGGTACCCGGACAGAGCCTACGAGCAGTACTTC; CDR3aa: CASRYPDRAYEQYF
d_gene: TRBD2; v_gene: TRBV24-1; j_gene: TRBJ2-3; abundance: once; CDR3nt: TGTGCCACCAGTGTCGTAGCGGGAGGGACAGATACGCAGTATTTT; CDR3aa: CATSVVAGGTDTQYF
d_gene: .; v_gene: TRBV4-3; j_gene: TRBJ2-1; abundance: .; CDR3nt: TGCGCCAGCAGCCAAGAACCGGTCTCCTACAATGAGCAGTTCTTC; CDR3aa: CASSQEPVSYNEQFF
d_gene: .; v_gene: TRBV28; j_gene: TRBJ2-2; abundance: few; CDR3nt: TGTGCCAGCAGCCGAGAACGGACCGAAAACACCGGGGAGCTGTTTTTT; CDR3aa: CASSRERTENTGELFF
d_gene: .; v_gene: TRBV19; j_gene: TRBJ2-7; abundance: .; CDR3nt: TGTGCCAGTCAGAGGGGGTCGGACGAGCAGTACTTC; CDR3aa: CASQRGSDEQYF
d_gene: .; v_gene: TRBV28; j_gene: TRBJ1-5; abundance: few; CDR3nt: TGTGCCAGCGGGGTTGTGGGGATAAATCAGCCCCAGCATTTT; CDR3aa: CASGVVGINQPQHF
d_gene: .; v_gene: TRBV6-2/TRBV6-3; j_gene: TRBJ2-6; abundance: .; CDR3nt: TGTGCCAGCAGTTACGGGCAGGGTCCTAGGTCGGGGGCCAACGTCCTGACTTTC; CDR3aa: CASSYGQGPRSGANVLTF
d_gene: TRBD1; v_gene: TRBV30; j_gene: TRBJ1-2; abundance: many; CDR3nt: TGTGCCTGTGGGGACAGGGGCTATGGCTACACCTTC; CDR3aa: CACGDRGYGYTF
d_gene: .; v_gene: TRBV2; j_gene: TRBJ2-1; abundance: once; CDR3nt: TGTGCCAGCAGTGTCCAGGGGAGATACAATGAGCAGTTCTTC; CDR3aa: CASSVQGRYNEQFF
d_gene: TRBD1; v_gene: TRBV9; j_gene: TRBJ2-2; abundance: .; CDR3nt: TGTGCCAGCAGCCCCTTGGTGGTAGGGGGCGGGAACACCGGGGAGCTGTTTTTT; CDR3aa: CASSPLVVGGGNTGELFF
d_gene: TRBD1; v_gene: TRBV28; j_gene: TRBJ1-5; abundance: many; CDR3nt: TGTGCCAGCATGACAGGGCCCAGCAATCAGCCCCAGCATTTT; CDR3aa: CASMTGPSNQPQHF
d_gene: TRBD1; v_gene: TRBV20-1; j_gene: TRBJ1-4; abundance: few; CDR3nt: TGCAGTGCGGACGGGACAGGCCTGGGGACTAATGAAAAACTGTTTTTT; CDR3aa: CSADGTGLGTNEKLFF
d_gene: .; v_gene: TRBV10-1; j_gene: TRBJ1-6; abundance: few; CDR3nt: TGCGCCAGCAGTGAGTCGGCCGGGTCGGCTTCTTCACCCCTCCACTTT; CDR3aa: CASSESAGSASSPLHF
d_gene: .; v_gene: TRBV28; j_gene: TRBJ2-6; abundance: many; CDR3nt: TGTGCCAGCAGTTTACGCCGGGGGAATGGGGCCAACGTCCTGACTTTC; CDR3aa: CASSLRRGNGANVLTF
d_gene: .; v_gene: TRBV6-2/TRBV6-3; j_gene: TRBJ1-5; abundance: .; CDR3nt: TGTGCCAGCAACGCCCCCCGGGGAGGCAATCAGCCCCAGCATTTT; CDR3aa: CASNAPRGGNQPQHF
d_gene: .; v_gene: TRBV29-1; j_gene: TRBJ1-5; abundance: .; CDR3nt: TGCAGCATTGAAGGGGATGATCAGCCCCAGCATTTT; CDR3aa: CSIEGDDQPQHF
d_gene: TRBD1; v_gene: TRBV7-9; j_gene: TRBJ2-5; abundance: many; CDR3nt: TGTGCCAGCAGCTCCCCCGACAGGGGAGGCTCCTCCATCGCACAAGAGACCCAGTACTTC; CDR3aa: CASSSPDRGGSSIAQETQYF
d_gene: TRBD2; v_gene: TRBV30; j_gene: TRBJ2-5; abundance: few; CDR3nt: TGTGCCTGGAGTTTAGCGGGAGGGCCGATAGAGACCCAGTACTTC; CDR3aa: CAWSLAGGPIETQYF
d_gene: .; v_gene: TRBV19; j_gene: TRBJ2-5; abundance: .; CDR3nt: TGTGCCAGTAGTATAGCCCGGGCGCAGGAGACCCAGTACTTC; CDR3aa: CASSIARAQETQYF
d_gene: TRBD1; v_gene: TRBV30; j_gene: TRBJ2-7; abundance: many; CDR3nt: TGTGCCTGGCGCCGGGACAGGGGTTACGAGCAGTACTTC; CDR3aa: CAWRRDRGYEQYF
d_gene: .; v_gene: TRBV7-3; j_gene: TRBJ2-1; abundance: few; CDR3nt: TGTGCCAGCAGCTCAGGGGGGAGGAATGAGCAGTTCTTC; CDR3aa: CASSSGGRNEQFF
d_gene: TRBD2; v_gene: TRBV2; j_gene: TRBJ2-6; abundance: few; CDR3nt: TGTGCCAGCTGGGGACTAGCGGGAGGCCTGAGAGCCAACGTCCTGACTTTC; CDR3aa: CASWGLAGGLRANVLTF
d_gene: TRBD2; v_gene: TRBV6-2/TRBV6-3; j_gene: TRBJ2-1; abundance: few; CDR3nt: TGTGCCAGCAGTTACTGGGGACTAGCGGGAGTATACAATGAGCAGTTCTTC; CDR3aa: CASSYWGLAGVYNEQFF